Shown below are 22 T cell receptor beta chains from a single sample sequenced in a study of blood T cells in healthy people across ages. Through a sample-barcoded 5' primer and a J-beta primer mix, a second PCR was run for roughly 7 to 11 cycles. TCRdb itself ran the 5' RACE reads through MiXCR, one entry per CDR3 protein. The table has 1.5 million to 2 million distinct CDR3 sequences, 25% to 30% seen once; the top ten hold roughly 8%. Sequencing was carried out using blood. The receptors come from a woman in her twenties or thirties in good health.

The chain uses TRBV18 and TRBJ2-4, with TRBD2 matching over 10 bases. Germline CDR1 is KGHSH and CDR2 is LQKENI. V was pared by 2 bases and J by 13 bases, with 20 bases of the junction left unmatched. This CDR3 has 18 residues. CDR3 bases: TGTGCCAGCTCACCAACTCTAGCGGGAGTCGTCTCCTACAATGAGCAGTACTTC. Residues: CASSPTLAGVVSYNEQYF. Variable domain in full (rest from reference TRBV18 and TRBJ2-4): NAGVMQNPRHLVRRRGQEARLRCSPMKGHSHVYWYRQLPEEGLKFMVYLQKENIIDESGMPKERFSAEFPKEGPSILRIQQVVRGDSAAYFCASSPTLAGVVSYNEQYFGAGTRLSVL.

Comment on this clonotype: The junction departs from germline at one end; a sequencing error may be responsible. This sequence joins TRBV7-2 and TRBJ2-1; D possibly uses TRBD1 or TRBD2 (5 bases each). Germline V gives CDR1 SGHTA, CDR2 FQGNSA. The CDR3 consists of 15 residues. The CDR3 DNA sequence: TGTGCCAGTAGCTTATTCGGGACCCCGGGCGGTGAGCATTTCTTC. It specifies CASSLFGTPGGEHFF.

This clonotype was seen more than once but under ten times. CDR3 loop: CSARETGYNEQFF. CDR3 coding DNA: TGCAGTGCTAGAGAAACGGGTTACAATGAGCAGTTCTTC. The chain is built from TRBV20-1 and TRBJ2-1; D ambiguous. The CDR3 has 13 amino acids. Trimming left V 0 bases short and J 4 bases short, with 7 bases between. The germline CDR1 and CDR2 sequences are DFQATT and SNEGSKA (reference sequence).

The chain employs TRBV12-3 or TRBV12-4 and TRBJ2-2; D remains unclear. The CDR3 length is 16 residues. With 5 bases removed from V and 6 bases from J, the gap between germline ends came to 19 bases. The CDR3, as DNA: TGTGCCAGCAGTCCCGCCCAGTTAAGGATGGCCGGGGAGCTGTTTTTT. It yields the protein CASSPAQLRMAGELFF.

The V gene is TRBV20-1, the J gene TRBJ2-5; possibly TRBD2 for D (5 bases). Germline V gene lookup returns CDR1 DFQATT and CDR2 SNEGSKA (reference sequence). The V and J ends lost 6 bases and 1 base respectively, with 12 bases between them. The CDR3 totals 13 residues. The CDR3: CSARTGVQETQYF. Written as DNA, the CDR3 is TGCAGTGCGCGAACCGGGGTCCAAGAGACCCAGTACTTC.

This sequence joins TRBV20-1 and TRBJ1-4; 7 bases match TRBD1. The CDR3 is 14 amino acids. Germline CDR1 reads DFQATT; CDR2 reads SNEGSKA (reference sequence). V dropped 6 bases and J dropped 8; count of bases not matched to a gene: 12. The CDR3 loop reads CSAKDWTGVEKLFF. DNA for the CDR3: TGCAGTGCGAAAGACTGGACAGGCGTCGAAAAACTGTTTTTT.

This clonotype has only one observation. Just one base apart from a much larger clone, this may be a read error. The rearrangement uses TRBV12-3 or TRBV12-4 and TRBJ2-7, with a weak D call TRBD2 (6 bases). The CDR3 runs to 15 residues. Deletions cut 4 bases from V and 0 bases from J, with 13 bases between. CDR3 loop: CASSWAGSGSYEQYF. The CDR3 DNA reads as TGTGCCAGCAGTTGGGCGGGGAGCGGCTCCTACGAGCAGTACTTC.

This clonotype showed up just a few times. J is TRBJ2-7 and V is TRBV28; D is uncertain. This CDR3 contains 12 residues. V was pared by 5 bases and J by 3 bases, with 8 bases between. Germline CDR1 and CDR2: MDHEN and SYDVKM. CDR3 in amino acids: CASSPLDYEQYF. CDR3 coding DNA: TGTGCCAGCAGTCCCCTGGACTACGAGCAGTACTTC.

The chain has TRBV7-2 and TRBJ1-6; D possibly corresponds to TRBD1 (6 bases). Germline V gene lookup returns CDR1 SGHTA and CDR2 FQGNSA. V dropped 11 bases and J dropped 7 bases, with 21 bases sitting between them. The length of the CDR3 is 15 residues. CDR3 sequence: CAGVGAGGRNSPLHF. The CDR3 DNA sequence: TGTGCCGGGGTGGGGGCTGGGGGAAGGAATTCACCCCTCCACTTT.

This rearrangement joins TRBV18 to TRBJ2-5; D ambiguous. This CDR3 comprises 14 residues. Trimming pared 2 bases from V and 3 bases from J, leaving 10 bases between. Germline CDR1 KGHSH, CDR2 LQKENI. In nucleotides, the CDR3 is TGTGCCAGCTCACCAAGGGTGCTGGAAGAGACCCAGTACTTC. Protein: CASSPRVLEETQYF.

V gene TRBV9 combines with J gene TRBJ1-1; D may be TRBD1 (6 bases). Germline V gene lookup returns CDR1 SGDLS and CDR2 YYNGEE. The CDR3 loop spans 13 amino acids. Trimming pared 3 bases from V and 7 bases from J, leaving 13 bases between. The CDR3 DNA is TGTGCCAGCAGCGCAAGCGGACAGTATGAAGCTTTCTTT. Its protein product is CASSASGQYEAFF.

The gene calls are TRBV6-5 and TRBJ1-1; no clear D. Germline-derived CDR1 and CDR2 are MNHEY and SVGAGI. CDR3 size: 12 residues. V dropped 4 bases and J dropped 3 bases, with 6 bases sitting between them. The CDR3 reads CASSSTDTEAFF. For the CDR3, the DNA is TGTGCCAGCAGTTCGACGGACACTGAAGCTTTCTTT.

This clonotype was counted only a few times. V gene TRBV7-2 combines with J gene TRBJ2-1; 14 positions match TRBD2. The CDR3 has 15 residues. V shed 3 bases, J shed 6 bases, and the junction held 1 base outside the gene matches. Germline V CDR1 and CDR2: SGHTA, FQGNSA. CDR3 region: CASSFGLAGGNEQFF. The CDR3 nucleotides read TGTGCCAGCAGCTTCGGACTAGCGGGAGGCAATGAGCAGTTCTTC.

This clonotype was seen a handful of times. J is TRBJ1-2 and V is TRBV4-1; a weak D match, TRBD1 (6 bases). The CDR3 has 15 amino acids. The germline V gene encodes CDR1 MGHRA and CDR2 YSYEKL. V was clipped by 0 bases and J by 4 bases, with 12 bases between them. Here the CDR3 DNA reads TGCGCCAGCAGCCAAGAGCACAGGGTGGTCTATGGCTACACCTTC. This encodes CASSQEHRVVYGYTF.

This clonotype was counted only a few times. The chain has TRBV5-1 and TRBJ2-4; 8 bases are a match to TRBD1. TRBJ2-7 explains the end of the DNA better; the J call may be wrong. This CDR3 is built from 15 residues. Germline-derived CDR1 and CDR2 are SGHRS and YFSETQ. CDR3 sequence reads: CASSFAQDRGHEQYF. DNA of the CDR3: TGCGCCAGCAGCTTTGCCCAAGACAGGGGCCACGAGCAGTACTTC.

J is TRBJ2-7 and V is TRBV28, with D possibly being TRBD2 (6 bases). The assigned J gene may be wrong: the sequence end matches TRBJ2-5 better. This CDR3 spans 15 amino acids. Germline V gene data show CDR1 as MDHEN and CDR2 as SYDVKM. CDR3 residues: CASSRISGGKETQYF. The CDR3 DNA reads TGTGCCAGCAGTCGAATTAGCGGTGGGAAAGAGACCCAGTACTTC.

The V gene is TRBV5-1, the J gene TRBJ2-2; 7 positions agree with TRBD2. Germline V gives CDR1 SGHRS, CDR2 YFSETQ. The V segment lost 0 bases and the J segment 6 bases; nucleotides outside the gene matches: 8. CDR3 length equals 16 residues. The CDR3 sequence is CASSLGSAGDAGELFF. DNA for the CDR3: TGCGCCAGCAGCTTGGGTTCTGCGGGAGATGCCGGGGAGCTGTTTTTT.

The rearrangement uses TRBV5-1 and TRBJ1-2; 11 nucleotides line up with TRBD1. With 4 bases clipped from V and 8 bases from J, the junction kept 7 bases outside the gene matches. This CDR3 comprises 14 residues. Looked up from germline, CDR1 is SGHRS and CDR2 is YFSETQ. Here the CDR3 reads CASSPDRGPEGYTF. CDR3 DNA: TGCGCCAGCAGCCCGGACAGGGGGCCGGAGGGCTACACCTTC.

Worth noting for this clonotype: A much larger clone differs from this one at a single base, so this may be a read error. This chain uses TRBV30 with TRBJ2-1, with TRBD2 matching over 7 bases. Germline lookup yields CDR1 GTSNPN and CDR2 SVGIG (reference sequence). The CDR3 runs to 13 residues. CDR3 in amino acids: CAGSPSGYNEQFF. The CDR3 DNA sequence: TGTGCCGGGAGTCCTAGCGGCTACAATGAGCAGTTCTTC. The variable domain in full, with the rest retrieved from reference TRBV30 and TRBJ2-1, is SQTIHQWPATLVQPVGSPLSLECTVEGTSNPNLYWYRQAAGRGLQLLFYSVGIGQISSEVPQNLSASRPQDRQFILSSKKLLLSDSGFYLCAGSPSGYNEQFFGPGTRLTVL.

The chain joins TRBV6-5 to TRBJ2-7, with 11 bases lining up with TRBD2. The CDR3 extends over 18 amino acids. Germline V gene lookup returns CDR1 MNHEY and CDR2 SVGAGI. The V segment lost 0 bases and the J segment 5 bases; nucleotides outside the gene matches: 12. The CDR3 loop reads CASSYSRGLAGFGNEQYF. The CDR3 DNA is TGTGCCAGCAGTTACTCGAGAGGACTAGCGGGTTTTGGGAACGAGCAGTACTTC.

This clonotype was observed a few times. This rearrangement joins TRBV20-1 to TRBJ1-2; D is uncertain. Trimming took 1 base from V and 4 from J, leaving 16 bases between them. The CDR3 sequence is 15 residues long. Germline V CDR1 and CDR2: DFQATT, SNEGSKA (reference sequence). The chain's CDR3 is CSARADGPAGYGYTF. In nucleotides, the CDR3 is TGCAGTGCTAGAGCGGACGGGCCTGCTGGCTATGGCTACACCTTC.

This clonotype came up a few times. This chain connects TRBV7-3 to TRBJ2-2; 10 nucleotides align to TRBD1. This CDR3 contains 14 residues. V lost 6 bases to trimming and J lost 5 bases; unmatched junction nucleotides: 3. CDR1 SGHTA and CDR2 FQGTGA come from the germline V gene. Here the CDR3 DNA reads TGTGCCAGCAGACGGGGACAGGGGACCGGGGAGCTGTTTTTT. It codes for CASRRGQGTGELFF.